Reported below is one T cell receptor beta chain. This clonotype was recorded at least ten times. It has no known antigen specificity. No per-base quality is available; no much larger clone lies one base away. What the time point label conveys for this sample: persistent/refractory GD, antithyroid drugs over 5 years with positive TRAb. For both TCR sequencing and RNA sequencing, RNA was extracted from PBMCs in TRIzol. The diagnosis of Graves' disease followed American Thyroid Association guidelines. Patients were recruited from an endocrinology department in Xi'an, China. Each patient gave approximately 9.7 milliliters of peripheral blood, collected in an EDTA anticoagulant tube. Ficoll Paque Plus density gradient separation was used to isolate PBMCs, and no further T cell sorting was done. An Agilent 2100 Bioanalyzer and agarose gel were used to check RNA quality, while a NanoDrop 2000 measured RNA concentration.

Receptor libraries were prepared by multiplex PCR. TCRdb lists the instrument as Illumina HiSeq 4000. TCR beta libraries were built with iRepertoire HTBI primers and Arm-PCR amplification of CDR3 regions. Before sequencing, the PCR products underwent gel purification. Per the source publication's procedure: Gene usage analysis of CDR3 amino acid clonotypes relied on the 60 or so TRBV and about 13 TRBJ segments identified across samples. COPE and FqMerger were used to merge the filtered high-quality paired reads into contigs. Contigs were aligned with BLAST to IMGT TRBV, TRBD and TRBJ reference genes, and CDR3 was defined per IMGT. Highly expanded clones were defined as clonotypes with a frequency above 0.1%. Shannon entropy was used to measure repertoire diversity, and the Gini coefficient was used to measure V-J evenness. A clonotype found in more than one individual was treated as public. TCRdb's own reprocessing of the public reads used fastp at Q25 and MiXCR and kept productive beta chains. Every CDR3 protein is listed once, alongside the most common genes and DNA of its rows. V and J calls and clone size were set by TCRdb, not the authors. The table for this sample lists under 450,000 distinct CDR3 sequences; 23% of them were counted only once. The top ten clones comprise about 27% of the sample.

V is cut by 4 bases and J by 9 bases, and the space between the germline ends is 15 bases. As encoded in the germline V gene (reference sequence), CDR1 is SGHAT while CDR2 is FQDESV. The CDR3 sequence holds 13 residues, the cysteine and phenylalanine included. Only the CDR3 DNA is retained, 39 bases long and in frame from the first base. The data belong to a study of regulatory T cells in long-lasting Graves disease (dated by TCRdb to the early 2020s). Study-wide context: Persistent Graves' disease was defined as antithyroid drug treatment for over 5 years with persistently positive TSH receptor autoantibodies. Patients with persistent Graves' disease were compared with patients with newly diagnosed Graves' disease using TCR sequencing and RNA sequencing of peripheral blood. The study was registered as a clinical trial and conducted in China. TCR sequencing covered 13 persistent and 20 newly diagnosed Graves' disease patients, around 33 samples in total. Persistent Graves' disease patients in the clinical cohort had taken antithyroid drugs for roughly ten years on average.

What the research found in general, with its limitations: The study examined only peripheral blood because the primary lesion, thyroid tissue, could not be accessed. TRBV28, TRBJ1-2 and TRBJ2-5 were preferentially used in persistent disease, while TRBV20-1 and TRBJ2-1 were favored in newly diagnosed disease. Sequencing and analysis were limited to the TCR beta chain. The small sample size was acknowledged by the authors as a limitation that may reduce accuracy. Patients with persistent disease shared more public clonotypes (about 2,900) than newly diagnosed patients did (more than 900). Compared with newly diagnosed patients, persistent Graves' disease patients had lower TCR Shannon entropy and fewer highly expanded clones, which suggests clonal expansion.

The specimen comprised peripheral blood mononuclear cells (PBMCs), sampled when the disease was refractory, from a patient treated with antithyroid drugs. The sequence was obtained from a female donor with Graves disease. The rearranged chain carries TRBV11-1 and TRBJ1-1; TRBD1 could be the D gene, as 5 bases match. CDR3 region: CASSSRGAGKAFF. Read as DNA, the sequence is TGTGCCAGCAGCTCCCGTGGGGCGGGGAAAGCTTTCTTT.